This TCR beta chain originates from a study of control samples from healthy donors and cancer patients (dated by TCRdb to the early 2020s). To prepare the library, the immunoSEQ multiplex PCR assay was applied. TCRdb stores this immuneACCESS table with in-frame sequences only. Part of the clones is absent; in the studies checked, under half of the shortfall reflects unresolved V genes, and no reason is known for the rest. Recorded for this sample are about 160,000 clones; around 90% of them occurred a single time. 12% of the sample is taken by the ten largest. Based on the germline V gene (reference sequence), the CDR1 and CDR2 sequences are LGHDT and YNNKEL. The CDR3 runs 15 residues from the cysteine to the phenylalanine. The read is trimmed to its CDR3 DNA, 45 bases read in frame from base 1. V was cut back by 4 bases and J by 8 bases, leaving a gap of 20 bases between them. In regard to this clone: Its binding antigen is unknown. No much larger clonotype is one base removed from it; base qualities were not supplied.

The sequence was obtained from a man between 25 and 39 years old in good health. Sequenced material: blood. Recombination joined TRBV3-1 (or the pseudogene TRBV3-2) with TRBJ1-2; a tentative D match to TRBD1 spans 6 bases. CDR3 sequence: CASSLYRGQGKGYTF. The nucleotide sequence is given as TGTGCCAGCAGCCTATACCGTGGGCAGGGGAAGGGCTACACCTTC.